The T cell receptor (beta chain) under discussion was sequenced for a study of cytomegalovirus exposure and HLA in healthy donors. Study at large: In a previous analysis, approximately 110 million unique TCR beta sequences were found from 170 million or so T cells.

It was with 60 Vbeta and 13 Jbeta primers that the PCR ran. Produced via immunoSEQ multiplex PCR; TCRdb's table is partial and in-frame only. The profile shows about 140,000 clones, 60% to 80% of them singletons. The CDR3 length is 15 residues. Germline CDR1 is SEHNR and CDR2 is FQNEAQ (reference sequence). The V segment lost 9 bases and the J segment 1 base; nucleotides outside the gene matches: 10. The material sequenced was PBMCs. V and J are TRBV7-9 and TRBJ2-3, with 7 bases fitting TRBD1. The receptor's source is a man aged 18 to 30 in good health and CMV-seropositive. The CDR3 DNA reads as TGTGCCAGTCAACTTAGGGGGCCAGGCACAGATACGCAGTATTTT. This sequence encodes CASQLRGPGTDTQYF.